This T cell receptor (beta chain) stems from a study of CD8+ T cells in alopecia areata. Study summary: Tofacitinib was taken orally by treated patients, and the dose was 5 to 10 mg twice daily.

Of note for this clone: Its antigen is currently unknown.

Treatment of the sample: oral pan-JAK inhibitor, 5-10 mg twice daily. Specimens obtained from alopecia areata patients comprised lesional scalp punch biopsies and peripheral blood. With 3 bases removed from V and 1 base from J, the gap between germline ends came to 19 bases. Germline V gene lookup returns CDR1 SGHNT and CDR2 YYREEE (reference sequence). The CDR3 runs 17 residues. Sequencing templates came from extracted RNA that was reverse transcribed into cDNA. Sequencing was performed with immunoSEQ multiplex PCR; in TCRdb, only in-frame clones are kept and a portion is missing. The table has under 25,000 clones, approximately 59% seen once; the top ten hold 8% to 9%. General study results and limits: Tofacitinib produced a significant decrease in scalp clonality and in expanded CD8+ clones among the top 100. Mice showed TCR sharing more clearly than patients did, possibly owing to HLA.

This sequence was found in a human donor with alopecia areata. The specimen comprised skin, sampled at week 4, from a patient treated with tofacitinib. The rearrangement uses TRBV5-4 and TRBJ2-5, with D possibly TRBD2 on 7 matching bases. The CDR3 DNA follows: TGTGCCAGCAGCTCCGTAGCTCGGGGGGCCCTCCAAGAGACCCAGTACTTC. This gives the protein CASSSVARGALQETQYF.